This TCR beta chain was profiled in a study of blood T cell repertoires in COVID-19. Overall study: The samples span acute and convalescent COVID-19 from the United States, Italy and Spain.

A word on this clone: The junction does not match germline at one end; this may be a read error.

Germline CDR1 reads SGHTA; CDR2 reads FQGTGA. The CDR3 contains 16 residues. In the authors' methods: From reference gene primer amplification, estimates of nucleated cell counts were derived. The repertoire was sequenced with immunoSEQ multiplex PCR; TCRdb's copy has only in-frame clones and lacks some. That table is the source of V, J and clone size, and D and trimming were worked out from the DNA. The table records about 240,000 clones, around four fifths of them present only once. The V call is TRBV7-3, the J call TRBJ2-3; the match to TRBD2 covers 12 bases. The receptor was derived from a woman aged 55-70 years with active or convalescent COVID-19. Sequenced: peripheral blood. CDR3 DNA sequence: TGTGCCAGCAGCGTCACTAGCGGGGGGACCGCGCGGGAACTTTTTTTT. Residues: CASSVTSGGTARELFF.